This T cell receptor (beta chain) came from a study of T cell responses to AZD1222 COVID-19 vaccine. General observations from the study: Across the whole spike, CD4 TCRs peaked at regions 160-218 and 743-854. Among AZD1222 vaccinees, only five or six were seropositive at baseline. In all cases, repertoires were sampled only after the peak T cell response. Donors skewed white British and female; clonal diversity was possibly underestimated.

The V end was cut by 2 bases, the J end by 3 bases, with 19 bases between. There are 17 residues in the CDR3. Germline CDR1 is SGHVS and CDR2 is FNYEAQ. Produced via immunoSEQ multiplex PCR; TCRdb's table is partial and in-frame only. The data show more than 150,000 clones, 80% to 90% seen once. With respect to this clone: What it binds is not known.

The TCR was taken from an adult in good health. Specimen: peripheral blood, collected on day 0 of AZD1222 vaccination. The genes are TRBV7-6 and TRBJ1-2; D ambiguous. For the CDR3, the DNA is TGTGCCAGCAGCTTAAAGGGCGACCTTCGCCTAGACTATGGCTACACCTTC. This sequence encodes CASSLKGDLRLDYGYTF.